This entry concerns a single T cell receptor (beta chain). The target antigen is unknown. Sorting defined naive CD4+ as CD4+CD8-CD45RO-CD45RA+ and naive CD8+ as CD8+CD4-CD45RA+CD27bright. These data originate in a study of healthy donors' naive CD4 and CD8 T cells. Study results and limitations: Positive CDR3 charge linked to CD4+ cells, negative to CD8+ cells. The study did not address homeostatic proliferation effects in naive T cells.

Each TCR library used roughly 510 ng of total RNA and a linear amplification protocol. In TCRdb, the reads were re-called with MiXCR into one record per CDR3 protein. The data show about 180,000 distinct CDR3 sequences, 74% seen once. J was trimmed by 0 bases and V by 4 bases; bases with no gene match: 6. The CDR3 totals 16 residues. Looked up from germline, CDR1 is SGHDN and CDR2 is FVKESK. V gene TRBV14 combines with J gene TRBJ2-3; TRBD1 aligns across 8 bases. This TCR was sampled from a pool of human donors in good health; the sample pools cells from several healthy donors. Input material: naive CD4+ and CD8+ T cells sorted from blood, pooled from several donors. CDR3 region: CASSRRTGSSTDTQYF. The CDR3 DNA follows: TGTGCCAGCAGCCGACGGACAGGGTCTAGCACAGATACGCAGTATTTT.